One and the same sample provided the 6 T cell receptor beta chains below, sequenced in a study of post-analysis software for immune sequencing data. Study results and limitations: The study found TRBV5-6, TRBV5-1 and TRBV20-1 among roughly 5 TRBV segments more frequent in patients than controls.

Included in the TCR beta cDNA libraries were unique molecular identifiers. TCRdb fed the PCR reads into MiXCR, producing one record per CDR3 protein. Found here are about 190,000 distinct CDR3 sequences, around 30% of them singletons; the top ten hold about 3.7%. For these receptors, no antigen is known. Material: blood. Source of these receptors: a girl aged 2-17 years with multiple sclerosis.

The table lists this clonotype with a few counts. CDR3 residues: CASSPGSSSSTDTQYF. The CDR3 bases are TGCGCCAGCAGCCCCGGATCCAGTAGCAGCACAGATACGCAGTATTTT. V is TRBV5-1 and J is TRBJ2-3; no clear D. CDR3 length equals 16 residues. The germline CDR1 and CDR2 sequences are SGHRS and YFSETQ. Trimming removed 4 bases from V and 0 bases from J, with 15 bases in between. Drawing the rest from reference TRBV5-1 and TRBJ2-3, the complete variable domain is KAGVTQTPRYLIKTRGQQVTLSCSPISGHRSVSWYQQTPGQGLQFLFEYFSETQRNKGNFPGRFSGRQFSNSRSEMNVSTLELGDSALYLCASSPGSSSSTDTQYFGPGTRLTVL.

The chain has TRBV4-1 and TRBJ2-1; perhaps TRBD1 as D (5 bases). V was shortened by 2 bases and J by 9 bases, with 11 bases between the two germline ends. This CDR3 has 13 amino acids. Germline V lookup: CDR1 MGHRA, CDR2 YSYEKL. CDR3 DNA: TGCGCCAGCAGCCAAAGGGGTGGCGGTGAGCAGTTCTTC. Translated: CASSQRGGGEQFF.

The chain links TRBV2 to TRBJ1-2; no clear D. The CDR3 extends over 16 amino acids. V was shortened by 3 bases and J by 3 bases, with 17 bases between the two germline ends. Germline V gives CDR1 SNHLY, CDR2 FYNNEI. CDR3 nucleotides: TGTGCCAGCAGTGATAGACGGAACCCGAGGGACTATGGCTACACCTTC. It encodes CASSDRRNPRDYGYTF. Based on the CDR3 plus reference TRBV2 and TRBJ1-2, the full variable domain is EPEVTQTPSHQVTQMGQEVILRCVPISNHLYFYWYRQILGQKVEFLVSFYNNEISEKSEIFDDQFSVERPDGSNFTLKIRSTKLEDSAMYFCASSDRRNPRDYGYTFGSGTRLTVV.

In this sample, this clonotype turned up many times. This chain connects TRBV12-3 or TRBV12-4 to TRBJ2-3; 15 nucleotides match TRBD2. The CDR3 length is 17 residues. The V gene end was trimmed by 7 bases and the J gene end by 5 bases; junction bases not matched to a gene: 10. CDR3 region: CASTQTGLAGGRDTQYF. In DNA form, the CDR3 reads TGTGCCAGCACTCAAACCGGACTAGCGGGGGGGAGAGATACGCAGTATTTT.

This clonotype was counted only a few times. This chain connects TRBV20-1 to TRBJ1-5, with 9 bases lining up with TRBD1. Germline values: CDR1 DFQATT, CDR2 SNEGSKA (reference sequence). V trimming: 3 bases; J trimming: 9 bases; junction bases outside the gene matches: 9. There are 14 residues in the CDR3. CDR3 sequence reads: CSASPGQGSAPQHF. The DNA of the CDR3 is TGCAGTGCTAGTCCGGGACAGGGTTCGGCGCCCCAGCATTTT.

The V and J genes are TRBV7-3 and TRBJ1-1; D is ambiguous. The CDR3 contains 13 residues. V gave up 2 bases and J gave up 5 bases, with 9 bases separating them. The germline gives CDR1 SGHTA, CDR2 FQGTGA. The CDR3 DNA follows: TGTGCCAGCAGCTTACGACGCGAGACTGAAGCTTTCTTT. The encoded protein is CASSLRRETEAFF.